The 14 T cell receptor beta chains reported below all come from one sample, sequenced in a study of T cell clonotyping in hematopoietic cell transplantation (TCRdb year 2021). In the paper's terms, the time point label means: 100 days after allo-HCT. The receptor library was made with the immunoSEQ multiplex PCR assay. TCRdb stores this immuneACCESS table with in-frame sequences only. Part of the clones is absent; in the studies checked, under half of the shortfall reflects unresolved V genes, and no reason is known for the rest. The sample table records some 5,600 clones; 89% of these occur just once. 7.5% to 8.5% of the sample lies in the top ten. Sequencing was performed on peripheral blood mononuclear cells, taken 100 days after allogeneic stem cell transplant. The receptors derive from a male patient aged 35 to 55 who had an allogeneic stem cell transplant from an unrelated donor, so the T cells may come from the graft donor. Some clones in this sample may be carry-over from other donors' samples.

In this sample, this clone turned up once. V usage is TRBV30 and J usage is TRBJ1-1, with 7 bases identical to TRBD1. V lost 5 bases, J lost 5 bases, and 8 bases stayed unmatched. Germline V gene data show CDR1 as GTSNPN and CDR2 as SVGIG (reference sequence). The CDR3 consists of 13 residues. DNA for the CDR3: TGTGCCTGGTCAGGGCAGGGGGGTACTGAAGCTTTCTTT. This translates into CAWSGQGGTEAFF.

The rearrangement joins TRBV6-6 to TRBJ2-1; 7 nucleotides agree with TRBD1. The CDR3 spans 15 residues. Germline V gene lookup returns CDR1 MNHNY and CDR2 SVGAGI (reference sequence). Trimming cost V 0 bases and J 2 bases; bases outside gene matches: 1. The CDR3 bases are TGTGCCAGCAGTTACTCAGGGGGCGCCTACAATGAGCAGTTCTTC. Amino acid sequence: CASSYSGGAYNEQFF.

CDR3 amino acids: CASSLFAGEGSYNSPLHF. Written as DNA, the CDR3 is TGTGCCAGCAGTTTATTCGCAGGGGAAGGCTCCTATAATTCACCCCTCCACTTT. The rearrangement uses TRBV27 and TRBJ1-6, with a possible D match to TRBD1 (6 bases). The CDR3 totals 18 residues. From germline, CDR1 is MNHEY and CDR2 SMNVEV (reference sequence). Between the trimmed V and J ends, which lost 1 base and 0 bases, there was a span of 13 bases.

The CDR3 reads CASSEASGGQETQYF. CDR3 DNA: TGCGCCAGCAGCGAGGCTAGCGGGGGGCAAGAGACCCAGTACTTC. The rearrangement uses TRBV5-1 and TRBJ2-5; TRBD2 matches 11 bases. V trimming: 4 bases; J trimming: 2 bases; junction bases outside the gene matches: 4. CDR3 length: 15 residues. Germline CDR1 reads SGHRS; CDR2 reads YFSETQ.

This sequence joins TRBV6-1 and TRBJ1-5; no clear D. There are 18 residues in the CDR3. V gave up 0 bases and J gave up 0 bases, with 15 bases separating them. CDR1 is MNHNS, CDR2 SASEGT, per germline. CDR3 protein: CASSEARRAINSNQPQHF. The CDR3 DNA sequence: TGTGCCAGCAGTGAAGCGCGGAGGGCGATTAATAGCAATCAGCCCCAGCATTTT.

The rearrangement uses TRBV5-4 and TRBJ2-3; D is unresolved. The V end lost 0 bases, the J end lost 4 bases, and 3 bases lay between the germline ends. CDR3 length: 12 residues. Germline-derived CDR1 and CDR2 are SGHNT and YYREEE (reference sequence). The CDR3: CASSLVSDTQYF. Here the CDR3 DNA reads TGTGCCAGCAGCTTGGTGTCAGATACGCAGTATTTT.

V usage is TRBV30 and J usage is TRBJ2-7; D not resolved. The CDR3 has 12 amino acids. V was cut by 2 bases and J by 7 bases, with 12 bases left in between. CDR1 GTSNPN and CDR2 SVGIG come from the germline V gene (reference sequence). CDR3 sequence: CAWSPTLGEQYF. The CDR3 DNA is TGTGCCTGGAGTCCAACCCTCGGGGAGCAGTACTTC.

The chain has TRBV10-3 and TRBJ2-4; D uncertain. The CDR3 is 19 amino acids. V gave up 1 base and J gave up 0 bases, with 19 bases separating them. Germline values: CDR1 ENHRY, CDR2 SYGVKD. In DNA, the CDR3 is TGTGCCATCAGTGAGTTTTCGGTTAATTCTATTTTAGCCAAAAACATTCAGTACTTC. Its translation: CAISEFSVNSILAKNIQYF.

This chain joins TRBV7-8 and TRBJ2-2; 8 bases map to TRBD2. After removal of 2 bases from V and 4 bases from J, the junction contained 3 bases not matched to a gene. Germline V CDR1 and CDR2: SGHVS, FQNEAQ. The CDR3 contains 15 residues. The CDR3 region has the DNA TGTGCCAGCAGCTTACGGGGGGGCCTCACCGGGGAGCTGTTTTTT. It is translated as CASSLRGGLTGELFF.

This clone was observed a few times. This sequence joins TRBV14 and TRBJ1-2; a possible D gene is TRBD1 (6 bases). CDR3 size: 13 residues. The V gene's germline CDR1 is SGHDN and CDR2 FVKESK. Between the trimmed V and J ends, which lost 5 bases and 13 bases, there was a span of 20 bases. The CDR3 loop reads CASSTQAGALPTF. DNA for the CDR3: TGTGCCAGCAGCACCCAGGCAGGGGCCCTCCCCACCTTC.

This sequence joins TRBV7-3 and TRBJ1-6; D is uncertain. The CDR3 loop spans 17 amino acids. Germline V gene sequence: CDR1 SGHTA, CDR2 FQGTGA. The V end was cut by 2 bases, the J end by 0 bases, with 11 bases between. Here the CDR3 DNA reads TGTGCCAGCAGCTTATACCCGAGGAGCTCCTATAATTCACCCCTCCACTTT. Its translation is CASSLYPRSSYNSPLHF.

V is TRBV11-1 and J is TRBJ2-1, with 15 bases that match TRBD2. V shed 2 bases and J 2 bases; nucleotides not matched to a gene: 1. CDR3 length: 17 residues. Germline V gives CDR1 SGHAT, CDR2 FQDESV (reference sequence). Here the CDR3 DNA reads TGTGCCAGCAGCTTATGGACTAGCGGGGGGGCCTACAATGAGCAGTTCTTC. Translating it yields CASSLWTSGGAYNEQFF.

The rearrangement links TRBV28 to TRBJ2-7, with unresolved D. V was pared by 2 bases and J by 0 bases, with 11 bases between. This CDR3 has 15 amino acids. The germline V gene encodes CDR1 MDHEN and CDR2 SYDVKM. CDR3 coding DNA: TGTGCCAGCAGTTTAAGGTGGCAGGCCTCCTACGAGCAGTACTTC. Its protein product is CASSLRWQASYEQYF. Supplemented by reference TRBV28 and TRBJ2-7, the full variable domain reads DVKVTQSSRYLVKRTGEKVFLECVQDMDHENMFWYRQDPGLGLRLIYFSYDVKMKEKGDIPEGYSVSREKKERFSLILESASTNQTSMYLCASSLRWQASYEQYFGPGTRLTVT.

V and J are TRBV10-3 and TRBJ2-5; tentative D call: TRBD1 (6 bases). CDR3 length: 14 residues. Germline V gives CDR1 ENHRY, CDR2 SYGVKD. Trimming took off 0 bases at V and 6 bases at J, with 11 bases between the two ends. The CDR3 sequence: CAISESYRDKTQYF. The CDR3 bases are TGTGCCATCAGTGAGTCTTACAGGGACAAGACCCAGTACTTC.